This TCR beta chain comes out of a study of a mutant IDH1 vaccine in newly diagnosed glioma. Study overall: Commencement of vaccination occurred 4-6 weeks following radiotherapy alone, or concurrently with temozolomide cycles.

This table comes from immunoSEQ multiplex PCR, and its TCRdb copy is limited to in-frame clones, with some not included. The sample shows approximately 41,000 clones, roughly four fifths of them seen only once. J gave up 2 bases and V 5 bases, and 9 bases lay outside the gene matches. The CDR3 is 16 residues long. The germline V gene encodes CDR1 SGHAT and CDR2 FQNNGV. A word on this clone: The antigen remains unidentified.

The time point was: week 23, last vaccination. It was 300 ug of mutant IDH1 20-mer peptide that made up each vaccine dose, given with topical imiquimod. The chain is built from TRBV11-2 and TRBJ1-1, with 9 bases matching TRBD1. This sample comprised PBMCs, obtained from a glioma patient whose treatment included an IDH1 peptide vaccine. The sequence was obtained from a man aged 35-49 years with glioma. The DNA of the CDR3 is TGTGCCAGCAGCCTACAACAGGGGGCGGTAAACACTGAAGCTTTCTTT. Residues: CASSLQQGAVNTEAFF. Together with reference TRBV11-2 and TRBJ1-1, the CDR3 gives the full variable domain: EAGVAQSPRYKIIEKRQSVAFWCNPISGHATLYWYQQILGQGPKLLIQFQNNGVVDDSQLPKDRFSAERLKGVDSTLKIQPAKLEDSAVYLCASSLQQGAVNTEAFFGQGTRLTVV.